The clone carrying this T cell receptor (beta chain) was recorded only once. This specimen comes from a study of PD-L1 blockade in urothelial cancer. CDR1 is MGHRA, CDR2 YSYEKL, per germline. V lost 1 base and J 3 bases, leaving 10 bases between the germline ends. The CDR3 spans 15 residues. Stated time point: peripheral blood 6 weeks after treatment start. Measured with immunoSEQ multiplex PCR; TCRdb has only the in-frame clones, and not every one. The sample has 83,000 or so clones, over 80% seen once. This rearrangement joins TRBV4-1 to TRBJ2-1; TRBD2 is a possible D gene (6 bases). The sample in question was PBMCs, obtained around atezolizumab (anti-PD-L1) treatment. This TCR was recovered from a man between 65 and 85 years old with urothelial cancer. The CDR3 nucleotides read TGCGCCAGCAGCCAAGGGTTAGCGGACTACAATGAGCAGTTCTTC. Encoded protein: CASSQGLADYNEQFF.